Only a few counts were recorded for the clone carrying this TCR beta chain. What it binds is not known. Each CDR3 protein gets one entry after TCRdb re-called the reads with MiXCR. Here the sample spans hundreds of thousands of distinct CDR3 sequences, almost 30% being singletons. Germline values: CDR1 SEHNR, CDR2 FQNEAQ (reference sequence). There are 15 residues in the CDR3. Trimming shortened V by 6 bases and J by 1 base, and 15 bases separated the two germline ends. The sample is drawn from a study of T cell repertoires in cytomegalovirus infection. The sample in question was cultured PBMCs, obtained from culture after CMV antigen stimulation. This clonotype originated in a human donor in good health (CMV status not recorded). Some clones in this sample may be carry-over from other donors' samples. V gene TRBV7-9 combines with J gene TRBJ1-1, with D possibly TRBD1 on 5 matching bases. This CDR3 reads CASSDQGAKNTEAFF. The CDR3 coding sequence is TGTGCCAGCAGTGACCAGGGCGCGAAGAACACTGAAGCTTTCTTT.